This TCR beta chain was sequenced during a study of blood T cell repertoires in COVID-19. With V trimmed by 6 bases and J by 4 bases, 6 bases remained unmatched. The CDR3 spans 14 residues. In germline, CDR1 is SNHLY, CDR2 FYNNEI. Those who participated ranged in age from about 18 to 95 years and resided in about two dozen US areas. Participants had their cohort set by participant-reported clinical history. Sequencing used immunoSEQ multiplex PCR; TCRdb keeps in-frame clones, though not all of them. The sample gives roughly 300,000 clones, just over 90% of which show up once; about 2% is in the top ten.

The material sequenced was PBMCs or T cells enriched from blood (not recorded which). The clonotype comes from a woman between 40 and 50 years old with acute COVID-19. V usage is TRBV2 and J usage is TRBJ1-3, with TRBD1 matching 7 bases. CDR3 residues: CASRRTGGGNTIYF. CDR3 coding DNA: TGTGCCAGCAGACGGACAGGAGGCGGAAACACCATATATTTT.